Shown below are 25 T cell receptor beta chains from a single sample sequenced in a study of a mutant IDH1 vaccine in newly diagnosed glioma. Time point denoted: week 35, safety follow-up. All doses held 300 ug of mutant IDH1 20-mer peptide, with topical imiquimod. The antigens for these receptors are not known. TCRdb's table, derived via immunoSEQ multiplex PCR, lists solely in-frame clones and lacks some. Among tens of thousands of clones listed, 85% to 90% were seen once. The sequenced sample was PBMCs, obtained from a glioma patient whose treatment included an IDH1 peptide vaccine. These receptors were collected from a man aged 30 to 39 with glioma.

This chain uses TRBV28 with TRBJ1-1, with D possibly TRBD1 on 6 matching bases. With 0 bases removed from V and 3 bases from J, the gap between germline ends came to 11 bases. CDR3 length: 15 residues. Germline V gene lookup returns CDR1 MDHEN and CDR2 SYDVKM. CDR3 sequence reads: CASSLWGGRDTEAFF. CDR3 DNA sequence: TGTGCCAGCAGTTTATGGGGGGGCCGGGACACTGAAGCTTTCTTT.

The chain joins TRBV10-2 to TRBJ2-1; no clear D gene. Per the germline V gene, CDR1 is WSHSY and CDR2 is SAAADI. Trimming left V 3 bases short and J 11 bases short, with 11 bases between. The CDR3 extends over 12 amino acids. The CDR3 DNA is TGCGCCAGCAGTGATAAATACCGAAAGCAGTTCTTC. It specifies CASSDKYRKQFF.

This clone was picked up one time. The J gene is TRBJ1-5, the V gene TRBV19; D is unresolved. The CDR3 totals 16 residues. CDR1 and CDR2 from the germline V gene are LNHDA and SQIVND (reference sequence). Trimming left V 7 bases short and J 2 bases short, with 18 bases between. The CDR3 spells CASTSRLGRGNQPQHF. In DNA, the CDR3 is TGTGCCAGTACGTCCCGCTTAGGAAGGGGCAATCAGCCCCAGCATTTT.

The DNA of the CDR3 is TGCAGCGTCTTATTAACACCTAACTATGGCTACACCTTC. Translation gives CSVLLTPNYGYTF. This sequence joins TRBV29-1 and TRBJ1-2; D ambiguous. The V gene lost 6 bases and the J gene lost 0 bases, with 11 bases spanning the gap. CDR3 length: 13 amino acids. Germline V gene data show CDR1 as SQVTM and CDR2 as ANQGSEA.

V and J are TRBV7-2 and TRBJ2-5, with unresolved D. TRBJ2-7 matches the DNA end more closely, so the J call is doubtful. The CDR3 extends over 15 amino acids. Germline-derived CDR1 and CDR2 are SGHTA and FQGNSA. The CDR3 DNA sequence: TGTGCCAGCAGCTTAGAGTCAGCCAGCACCTACGAGCAGTACTTC. This translates into CASSLESASTYEQYF.

The gene calls are TRBV5-1 and TRBJ2-3; D is possibly TRBD1 (6 bases). The CDR3 is made up of 16 amino acids. Trimming pared 0 bases from V and 4 bases from J, leaving 15 bases between. From germline, CDR1 is SGHRS and CDR2 YFSETQ. Here the CDR3 reads CASSLEGHSVPDTQYF. CDR3 bases: TGCGCCAGCAGCTTGGAGGGACATTCTGTCCCAGATACGCAGTATTTT.

The chain is built from TRBV28 and TRBJ2-1; 12 nucleotides agree with TRBD2. Germline CDR1 reads MDHEN; CDR2 reads SYDVKM. Trimming cost V 11 bases and J 7 bases; bases outside gene matches: 6. The CDR3 covers 13 residues. CDR3 residues: CAAASGGENEQFF. The CDR3 nucleotides read TGTGCCGCAGCTAGCGGGGGGGAAAATGAGCAGTTCTTC.

The genes are TRBV7-8 and TRBJ2-1; TRBD2 might be the D (6 bases). The V gene's germline CDR1 is SGHVS and CDR2 FQNEAQ. The ends were cut back, 2 bases at V and 3 bases at J, with 8 bases in the middle. This CDR3 is 14 amino acids long. The CDR3 reads CASSLLGLYNEQFF. The CDR3 DNA reads TGTGCCAGCAGCTTATTGGGACTCTACAATGAGCAGTTCTTC. Together with reference TRBV7-8 and TRBJ2-1, the CDR3 gives the full variable domain: GAGVSQSPRYKVAKRGQDVALRCDPISGHVSLFWYQQALGQGPEFLTYFQNEAQLDKSGLPSDRFFAERPEGSVSTLKIQRTQQEDSAVYLCASSLLGLYNEQFFGPGTRLTVL.

CDR3 in amino acids: CASSSGLAGAGYEQYF. The CDR3 DNA sequence: TGTGCCAGCAGCTCGGGACTAGCGGGGGCCGGCTACGAGCAGTACTTC. The rearrangement uses TRBV5-4 and TRBJ2-7; the match to TRBD2 covers 14 bases. Germline loops: CDR1 SGHNT, CDR2 YYREEE (reference sequence). The trim removed 3 bases at V and 3 bases at J, leaving 5 bases unmatched. The CDR3 runs to 16 residues.

A word on this clone: This sample includes further DNA sequences coding for the same CDR3. The rearrangement uses TRBV13 and TRBJ1-2; D may be TRBD1 (5 bases). This CDR3 is 15 amino acids long. The V gene lost 0 bases and the J gene lost 3 bases, with 11 bases spanning the gap. Per the germline V gene, CDR1 is PRHDT and CDR2 is FYEKMQ (reference sequence). In DNA, the CDR3 is TGTGCCAGCAGCTTAGGGTCAGGGCTCCACTATGGCTACACCTTC. This translates into CASSLGSGLHYGYTF. Full variable domain (missing parts from reference TRBV13 and TRBJ1-2): AAGVIQSPRHLIKEKRETATLKCYPIPRHDTVYWYQQGPGQDPQFLISFYEKMQSDKGSIPDRFSAQQFSDYHSELNMSSLELGDSALYFCASSLGSGLHYGYTFGSGTRLTVV.

The table lists this clone with a count of one. The rearrangement uses TRBV5-5 and TRBJ2-2; unclear D gene. The length of the CDR3 is 16 residues. V lost 2 bases and J 1 base, leaving 12 bases between the germline ends. In germline, CDR1 is SGHKS, CDR2 YYEKEE (reference sequence). The CDR3 DNA is TGTGCCAGCAGCTTCGACGGATACGGGAACACCGGGGAGCTGTTTTTT. Translation: CASSFDGYGNTGELFF.

The chain employs TRBV4-3 and TRBJ1-1; perhaps TRBD1 as D (5 bases). V was cut by 1 base and J by 5 bases, with 17 bases left in between. The CDR3 totals 16 residues. The germline V gene encodes CDR1 LGHNA and CDR2 YSLEER. CDR3 sequence (DNA): TGCGCCAGCAGCCAAGTAGGGGCCCCGAGGGTAACTGAAGCTTTCTTT. This sequence encodes CASSQVGAPRVTEAFF.

The chain joins TRBV9 to TRBJ1-5; D may be TRBD1 (6 bases). This CDR3 has 16 amino acids. Between the trimmed V and J ends, which lost 0 bases and 2 bases, there was a span of 12 bases. CDR1 and CDR2 from the germline V gene are SGDLS and YYNGEE. The DNA of the CDR3 is TGTGCCAGCAGCGTAGTTTGCAGGGGAGGCAATCAGCCCCAGCATTTT. It translates to CASSVVCRGGNQPQHF.

The rearrangement uses TRBV23-1 and TRBJ2-3; TRBD2 agrees at 12 bases. TRBV23-1 is identified as an open reading frame with a role that is uncertain. V lost 0 bases and J lost 4; bases outside the gene matches: 14. This CDR3 has 20 amino acids. CDR3 DNA: TGCGCCAGCAGTCAATCAACGTGCACTAGCGGGGGGAGAAGGGCAGATACGCAGTATTTT. Its protein product is CASSQSTCTSGGRRADTQYF.

The chain uses TRBV27 and TRBJ2-2, with 11 bases lining up with TRBD1. After removal of 7 bases from V and 3 bases from J, the junction contained 7 bases not matched to a gene. From germline, CDR1 is MNHEY and CDR2 SMNVEV (reference sequence). This CDR3 is built from 16 residues. The CDR3 here is CASNPRTGGDTGELFF. The DNA for the CDR3 is TGTGCCAGCAACCCCAGGACAGGGGGCGACACCGGGGAGCTGTTTTTT.

J is TRBJ1-1 and V is TRBV19; the D gene is possibly TRBD1 (6 bases). V was pared by 1 base and J by 5 bases, with 17 bases between. CDR1 and CDR2 from the germline V gene are LNHDA and SQIVND (reference sequence). The CDR3 runs to 16 residues. Here the CDR3 DNA reads TGTGCCAGTAGTATAGTCCCGGGGGCAACCGTTACTGAAGCTTTCTTT. Translating gives CASSIVPGATVTEAFF.

This chain connects TRBV25-1 to TRBJ1-4; 10 positions agree with TRBD1. Per germline, CDR1 MGHDK and CDR2 SYGVNS. V shed 8 bases, J shed 8 bases, and the junction held 5 bases outside the gene matches. The CDR3 has 13 amino acids. The CDR3 loop is CASSGTGEEKLFF. The CDR3, as DNA: TGTGCCAGCTCCGGGACAGGGGAGGAAAAACTGTTTTTT.

Comments on this clone: The germline gene is not matched at one end of the junction; a read error may be the cause. This chain joins TRBV5-1 and TRBJ2-5, with D hard to call. CDR1 and CDR2 (germline): SGHRS, YFSETQ. This CDR3 is 14 amino acids long. Here the CDR3 reads CASSLALDQETQYF. The CDR3 coding sequence is TGCGCCAGCAGTTTGGCGCTTGATCAAGAGACCCAGTACTTC.

Note on this clone: Different DNA sequences within this sample yield the same CDR3. V is TRBV29-1 and J is TRBJ2-5; 7 bases align to TRBD2. The J segment lost 4 bases and the V segment lost 5 bases, leaving 4 bases of the junction unmatched. The CDR3 consists of 12 residues. Germline loops: CDR1 SQVTM, CDR2 ANQGSEA. CDR3: CSVWTGGETQYF. CDR3 nucleotide sequence: TGCAGCGTTTGGACGGGAGGAGAGACCCAGTACTTC.

This chain uses TRBV21-1 with TRBJ1-4; the table assigns TRBD1, which was not confirmed against the DNA. TRBV21-1 is assigned pseudogene status. CDR3 length: 16 amino acids. Here the CDR3 DNA reads TGTGCCAGCAGCAAAGATTGCTGGGACATTAACGAAAAACTGTTTTTT. Amino acids: CASSKDCWDINEKLFF.

In its sample, this clone was seen once. V gene TRBV10-3 combines with J gene TRBJ2-5; D might be TRBD1 (6 bases). Germline V gene sequence: CDR1 ENHRY, CDR2 SYGVKD. The V end lost 6 bases, the J end lost 2 bases, and 16 bases lay between the germline ends. This CDR3 has 15 residues. CDR3 residues: CAIRKGQTTQETQYF. Written as DNA, the CDR3 is TGTGCCATCAGGAAAGGACAGACAACGCAAGAGACCCAGTACTTC.

This clone was found once. The chain combines TRBV9 with TRBJ2-7, with TRBD2 matching 10 bases. Losses at the gene ends were 4 bases for V and 4 bases for J; bases not matched to a gene: 8. This CDR3 region has 15 residues. Germline loops: CDR1 SGDLS, CDR2 YYNGEE. This CDR3 reads CASSFLAGGVYEQYF. For the CDR3, the DNA is TGTGCCAGCAGCTTCTTAGCGGGAGGTGTTTACGAGCAGTACTTC.

This clone was seen more than once but under ten times. The chain couples TRBV13 to TRBJ1-1; weak D call: TRBD1 (5 bases). Germline V gives CDR1 PRHDT, CDR2 FYEKMQ (reference sequence). V gave up 5 bases and J gave up 10 bases, with 14 bases separating them. The CDR3 extends over 12 amino acids. CDR3 in amino acids: CASSHSGRGAFF. CDR3 coding DNA: TGTGCCAGCAGCCACTCCGGGAGGGGAGCTTTCTTT.

This chain connects TRBV7-8 to TRBJ2-5; the D is unclear. CDR1 is SGHVS and CDR2 is FQNEAQ in the germline V gene. Trimming stripped 1 base from V and 0 bases from J, with 6 bases between. The CDR3 is 14 residues long. Written as DNA, the CDR3 is TGTGCCAGCAGCTTAGGCCAGTACCAAGAGACCCAGTACTTC. Its translation: CASSLGQYQETQYF.

The J gene is TRBJ1-2, the V gene TRBV11-2, with unresolved D. The CDR3 runs 15 residues. The germline CDR1 and CDR2 sequences are SGHAT and FQNNGV. V lost 2 bases and J lost 4, with 14 bases in between. CDR3 nucleotides: TGTGCCAGCAGCTTAATTACGGGATCCTTCTATGGCTACACCTTC. The encoded protein is CASSLITGSFYGYTF. Together with reference TRBV11-2 and TRBJ1-2, the CDR3 gives the full variable domain: EAGVAQSPRYKIIEKRQSVAFWCNPISGHATLYWYQQILGQGPKLLIQFQNNGVVDDSQLPKDRFSAERLKGVDSTLKIQPAKLEDSAVYLCASSLITGSFYGYTFGSGTRLTVV.